Each of the 28 T cell receptor beta chains below was sequenced from the same sample in a study of blood T cell repertoires in COVID-19. Sequenced by immunoSEQ multiplex PCR; TCRdb stores in-frame clones only, minus some. The sample includes some 160,000 clones, roughly 90% of them seen just once. The material sequenced was peripheral blood. The receptors were gathered from a man between 60 and 75 years old with acute or convalescent COVID-19.

The V call is TRBV5-1, the J call TRBJ2-3; 7 bases match TRBD2. Unmatched junction bases numbered 6, after V lost 4 bases and J lost 1 base. Germline CDR1 SGHRS, CDR2 YFSETQ. This CDR3 is built from 15 residues. Here the CDR3 reads CASSGSGVGTDTQYF. Here the CDR3 DNA reads TGCGCCAGCAGCGGAAGCGGGGTTGGCACAGATACGCAGTATTTT.

J is TRBJ2-1 and V is TRBV25-1; possible D gene TRBD1, 5 bases. CDR1 and CDR2 from the germline V gene are MGHDK and SYGVNS. There are 14 residues in the CDR3. The V gene lost 2 bases and the J gene lost 9 bases, with 14 bases spanning the gap. DNA for the CDR3: TGTGCCAGCAGTGAACACCAGGGATCAGGTGAGCAGTTCTTC. It codes for CASSEHQGSGEQFF.

The J gene is TRBJ1-6, the V gene TRBV6-5; D gene unclear. V lost 3 bases, J lost 7 bases, and 7 bases lay in between. Germline CDR1 is MNHEY and CDR2 is SVGAGI. The CDR3 spans 13 residues. The CDR3 here is CASSYAQNSPLHF. For the CDR3, the DNA is TGTGCCAGCAGTTATGCTCAGAATTCACCCCTCCACTTT.

The chain employs TRBV5-1 and TRBJ2-3; 11 positions match TRBD1. The CDR3 totals 19 residues. CDR1 is SGHRS and CDR2 is YFSETQ in the germline V gene. The V segment lost 4 bases and the J segment 5 bases; nucleotides outside the gene matches: 18. The CDR3 nucleotides are TGCGCCAGCAGCCTGGTGGGACAGGGGGTCGGCCCCACGGGAGATACGCAGTATTTT. Amino acid sequence: CASSLVGQGVGPTGDTQYF.

This chain joins TRBV3-1 (or the pseudogene TRBV3-2) and TRBJ2-7; 8 nucleotides line up with TRBD2. The length of the CDR3 is 15 residues. Germline V CDR1 and CDR2: LGHDT, YNNKEL (reference sequence). Unmatched junction bases numbered 13, after V lost 4 bases and J lost 8 bases. CDR3 amino acids: CASSRSGSGGLKQYF. As DNA, the CDR3 is TGTGCCAGCAGCCGGTCGGGAAGCGGGGGCCTCAAGCAGTACTTC.

The chain links TRBV6-2 or TRBV6-3 to TRBJ1-2, with D possibly matching TRBD1 (6 bases). V shed 5 bases and J shed 8 bases, with 12 bases lying between them. Germline lookup yields CDR1 MNHEY and CDR2 SVGEGT. The CDR3 sequence is 12 residues long. CDR3 sequence (DNA): TGTGCCAGCAGTCAAGGGGGGGGAGGCTACACCTTC. Its protein product is CASSQGGGGYTF.

The J gene is TRBJ1-2, the V gene TRBV7-9, with 8 bases fitting TRBD1. V was pared by 8 bases and J by 4 bases, with 9 bases of the junction left unmatched. Germline V lookup: CDR1 SEHNR, CDR2 FQNEAQ (reference sequence). The CDR3 runs to 14 residues. CDR3 sequence reads: CASLKDREVYGYTF. The CDR3 DNA is TGTGCCAGCCTGAAGGACAGGGAAGTCTATGGCTACACCTTC.

The chain links TRBV5-1 to TRBJ1-4; tentative D call: TRBD1 (6 bases). Per germline, CDR1 SGHRS and CDR2 YFSETQ. The CDR3 runs 15 residues. Trimming left V 3 bases short and J 0 bases short, with 9 bases between. CDR3 region: CASSSTGSTNEKLFF. The DNA for the CDR3 is TGCGCCAGCAGCTCAACAGGGTCAACTAATGAAAAACTGTTTTTT.

The V call is TRBV5-4, the J call TRBJ2-1; D uncertain. This CDR3 is 13 amino acids long. V lost 0 bases to trimming and J lost 5 bases, with 6 bases between them. Germline CDR1 and CDR2: SGHNT and YYREEE (reference sequence). This CDR3 reads CASSLVVDNEQFF. The CDR3 DNA is TGTGCCAGCAGCTTGGTAGTCGACAATGAGCAGTTCTTC.

Concerning this clone itself: An end of the junction differs from the germline gene, which may be a read error. This sequence joins TRBV18 and TRBJ1-1, with D unresolved. This CDR3 has 12 amino acids. The germline V gene has CDR1 KGHSH and CDR2 LQKENI. CDR3 loop: CASSSDLTEAFF. Written as DNA, the CDR3 is TGTGCCAGCTCATCCGACCTGACTGAGGCTTTCTTT.

CDR3 sequence reads: CASSSYYSPLHF. As DNA, the CDR3 is TGTGCCAGCAGCTCGTATTATTCACCCCTCCACTTT. The chain employs TRBV7-6 and TRBJ1-6; no definite D call. CDR3 length: 12 amino acids. The germline CDR1 and CDR2 sequences are SGHVS and FNYEAQ. V was pared by 4 bases and J by 8 bases, with 6 bases between.

This clone has a single count. The chain is built from TRBV7-2 and TRBJ1-5; D is uncertain. The germline CDR1 and CDR2 sequences are SGHTA and FQGNSA. V lost 3 bases to trimming and J lost 7 bases, with 13 bases between them. The CDR3 is 14 amino acids. This CDR3 is CASSFSIRGQPQHF. The DNA for the CDR3 is TGTGCCAGCAGCTTCTCGATCCGGGGACAGCCCCAGCATTTT.

This CDR3 reads CASSEVQGAYGYTF. CDR3 in DNA: TGTGCCAGCAGTGAAGTGCAGGGGGCCTATGGCTACACCTTC. The chain joins TRBV2 to TRBJ1-2; 8 bases agree with TRBD1. V lost 1 base to trimming and J lost 4 bases; unmatched junction nucleotides: 2. This CDR3 spans 14 amino acids. Germline lookup yields CDR1 SNHLY and CDR2 FYNNEI.

This clone was seen a single time. V usage is TRBV6-1 and J usage is TRBJ1-1, with D possibly matching TRBD1 (5 bases). Trimming took off 1 base at V and 6 bases at J, with 12 bases between the two ends. Germline CDR1 is MNHNS and CDR2 is SASEGT. The CDR3 is 14 amino acids. In nucleotides, the CDR3 is TGTGCCAGCAGTGAAGACCAGGGAGGCGCTGAAGCTTTCTTT. Amino acid sequence: CASSEDQGGAEAFF.

This rearrangement joins TRBV10-3 to TRBJ1-1; TRBD1 matches at 7 bases. This CDR3 spans 13 amino acids. The germline gives CDR1 ENHRY, CDR2 SYGVKD. With V trimmed by 3 bases and J by 8 bases, 6 bases remained unmatched. Here the CDR3 DNA reads TGTGCCATCAGTGAACTAGGGGGCTCCGAAGCTTTCTTT. Translated: CAISELGGSEAFF.

J is TRBJ2-7 and V is TRBV5-1; no firm D call. This CDR3 has 15 amino acids. Trimming cost V 0 bases and J 7 bases, with 17 bases left between them. Germline lookup yields CDR1 SGHRS and CDR2 YFSETQ. CDR3 bases: TGCGCCAGCAGCTTGGACGGGTACTCAACACGGGAGCAGTACTTC. Amino acid sequence: CASSLDGYSTREQYF.

The chain is built from TRBV10-3 and TRBJ1-5, with a tentative D call TRBD1 (6 bases). The germline V gene encodes CDR1 ENHRY and CDR2 SYGVKD. V was shortened by 5 bases and J by 7 bases, with 15 bases between the two germline ends. This CDR3 region has 14 residues. The CDR3 coding sequence is TGTGCCATCAGTACTACAGGGTCGGGGCAGCCCCAGCATTTT. Protein: CAISTTGSGQPQHF.

In nucleotides, the CDR3 is TGTGCCAGCAGCCGAAGACAGGGACTGAACACTGAAGCTTTCTTT. This encodes CASSRRQGLNTEAFF. The gene calls are TRBV7-9 and TRBJ1-1, with 7 bases identical to TRBD1. CDR3 size: 15 residues. V was clipped by 5 bases and J by 0 bases; unmatched bases: 6. The germline CDR1 and CDR2 sequences are SEHNR and FQNEAQ (reference sequence).

The V call is TRBV5-6, the J call TRBJ1-3; no reliable D call. Germline assignment: CDR1 SGHDT and CDR2 YYEEEE. The germline V and J ends were trimmed by 1 base and 4 bases, with 18 bases remaining between them. This CDR3 is built from 17 residues. CDR3 region: CASSLRGSRGSGNTIYF. CDR3 DNA sequence: TGTGCCAGCAGCTTGCGGGGTTCCCGAGGATCGGGAAACACCATATATTTT.

The chain links TRBV2 to TRBJ2-7; 9 bases agree with TRBD1. Germline CDR1 reads SNHLY; CDR2 reads FYNNEI. J lost 5 bases, V lost 6 bases, and 5 bases had no gene match. The CDR3 has 13 amino acids. Here the CDR3 reads CASRSTGGNEQYF. The CDR3 DNA reads TGTGCCAGCAGAAGCACAGGGGGCAACGAGCAGTACTTC.

The rearrangement links TRBV5-1 to TRBJ1-2; perhaps TRBD1 as D (5 bases). CDR1 is SGHRS and CDR2 is YFSETQ in the germline V gene. Trimming removed 0 bases at V and 3 bases at J, with 21 bases between. The CDR3 is 18 residues long. CDR3: CASSLDPGRRFADYGYTF. CDR3 coding DNA: TGCGCCAGCAGCTTGGATCCAGGGCGACGGTTTGCGGACTATGGCTACACCTTC. Full variable domain (missing parts from reference TRBV5-1 and TRBJ1-2): KAGVTQTPRYLIKTRGQQVTLSCSPISGHRSVSWYQQTPGQGLQFLFEYFSETQRNKGNFPGRFSGRQFSNSRSEMNVSTLELGDSALYLCASSLDPGRRFADYGYTFGSGTRLTVV.

The rearrangement joins TRBV5-4 to TRBJ2-1; 8 bases map to TRBD2. Per the germline V gene, CDR1 is SGHNT and CDR2 is YYREEE (reference sequence). The V gene end was trimmed by 4 bases and the J gene end by 5 bases; junction bases not matched to a gene: 14. CDR3 length: 17 residues. The CDR3 region is CASSDPRGAGADNEQFF. The DNA for the CDR3 is TGTGCCAGCAGCGATCCCCGGGGAGCGGGGGCCGACAATGAGCAGTTCTTC. Drawing the rest from reference TRBV5-4 and TRBJ2-1, the complete variable domain is ETGVTQSPTHLIKTRGQQVTLRCSSQSGHNTVSWYQQALGQGPQFIFQYYREEENGRGNFPPRFSGLQFPNYSSELNVNALELDDSALYLCASSDPRGAGADNEQFFGPGTRLTVL.

The V and J genes are TRBV10-3 and TRBJ2-2; maybe TRBD1 (5 bases). This CDR3 spans 14 amino acids. The germline V gene has CDR1 ENHRY and CDR2 SYGVKD. V lost 0 bases, J lost 3 bases, and 5 bases lay in between. The CDR3 DNA reads TGTGCCATCAGTGAGTCAGGGGACACCGGGGAGCTGTTTTTT. This codes for CAISESGDTGELFF.

The chain employs TRBV7-2 and TRBJ1-4; D perhaps matches TRBD1 (6 bases). The CDR3 spans 16 residues. V dropped 8 bases and J dropped 0 bases, with 16 bases sitting between them. From germline, CDR1 is SGHTA and CDR2 FQGNSA. The CDR3 nucleotides are TGTGCCAGCGGGGGCAGGACGGGGTCAACTAATGAAAAACTGTTTTTT. Translating it yields CASGGRTGSTNEKLFF.

This chain uses TRBV2 with TRBJ2-7; 9 positions agree with TRBD2. This CDR3 spans 19 amino acids. V lost 8 bases and J lost 9; bases outside the gene matches: 29. Germline values: CDR1 SNHLY, CDR2 FYNNEI. CDR3 amino acids: CASFASFAGLAGGRDAQYF. The CDR3 DNA follows: TGTGCCAGCTTCGCTTCGTTCGCGGGACTCGCGGGGGGGCGGGATGCGCAGTACTTC.

The chain recombines TRBV9 with TRBJ2-1, with 7 nucleotides matching TRBD2. Germline CDR1 is SGDLS and CDR2 is YYNGEE. This CDR3 comprises 16 residues. J lost 3 bases, V lost 3 bases, and 9 bases had no gene match. CDR3 sequence: CASSAPQRGGYNEQFF. The CDR3 DNA is TGTGCCAGCAGCGCCCCCCAGCGGGGTGGCTACAATGAGCAGTTCTTC.

The rearrangement joins TRBV3-1 (or the pseudogene TRBV3-2) to TRBJ2-3; tentative D call: TRBD2 (6 bases). The germline V gene has CDR1 LGHDT and CDR2 YNNKEL (reference sequence). The CDR3 runs to 15 residues. The V end was cut by 4 bases, the J end by 4 bases, with 15 bases between. This CDR3 reads CASSPPAGLADTQYF. CDR3 in DNA: TGTGCCAGCAGCCCCCCGGCGGGGTTGGCAGATACGCAGTATTTT.

The chain has TRBV11-2 and TRBJ1-2, with unresolved D. V lost 2 bases to trimming and J lost 1 base, with 8 bases between them. Germline CDR1 and CDR2: SGHAT and FQNNGV. This CDR3 is 14 amino acids long. CDR3 sequence (DNA): TGTGCCAGCAGCTTATCCCGGGATAACTATGGCTACACCTTC. It is translated as CASSLSRDNYGYTF.